Shown below are 20 T cell receptor beta chains from a single sample sequenced in a study of cytomegalovirus exposure and HLA in healthy donors. In the PCR, 60 Vbeta and 13 Jbeta primers were used. Produced via immunoSEQ multiplex PCR; TCRdb's table is partial and in-frame only. The table has some 180,000 clones, just over 75% seen once; the top ten hold less than 1.5%. The specimen sequenced was PBMCs. Receptors originate from a man younger than 35 in good health and CMV-seronegative.

The rearrangement uses TRBV14 and TRBJ1-1; TRBD1 aligns across 7 bases. Germline V gene lookup returns CDR1 SGHDN and CDR2 FVKESK. The CDR3 loop spans 17 amino acids. Unmatched junction bases numbered 8, after V lost 0 bases and J lost 1 base. DNA of the CDR3: TGTGCCAGCAGCCAAGACTGGGCCAGGGGGGCGAACACTGAAGCTTTCTTT. This gives the protein CASSQDWARGANTEAFF.

The gene calls are TRBV5-1 and TRBJ1-2; TRBD1 matches 7 bases. The V segment lost 4 bases and the J segment 2 bases; nucleotides outside the gene matches: 8. CDR3 length: 15 amino acids. Per germline, CDR1 SGHRS and CDR2 YFSETQ. The CDR3: CASSQYRGMNYGYTF. CDR3 nucleotide sequence: TGCGCCAGCAGCCAGTACAGGGGCATGAACTATGGCTACACCTTC.

The J gene is TRBJ2-2, the V gene TRBV9, with D tentatively TRBD2 (6 bases). The CDR3 covers 19 residues. V was trimmed by 0 bases and J by 5 bases, leaving 23 bases between them. Germline lookup yields CDR1 SGDLS and CDR2 YYNGEE. The CDR3: CASSVGAGSFFRETGELFF. CDR3 DNA: TGTGCCAGCAGCGTAGGGGCGGGAAGTTTTTTTCGAGAGACCGGGGAGCTGTTTTTT.

This clone appeared a few times. The chain recombines TRBV14 with TRBJ1-2; the D is unclear. This CDR3 spans 15 amino acids. Between the trimmed V and J ends, which lost 4 bases and 2 bases, there was a span of 14 bases. The germline gives CDR1 SGHDN, CDR2 FVKESK. The CDR3 sequence is CASSRLGSVNYGYTF. CDR3 in DNA: TGTGCCAGCAGCCGACTGGGGAGCGTAAACTATGGCTACACCTTC.

V is TRBV19 and J is TRBJ2-5, with D perhaps matching TRBD2 (5 bases). CDR3 length: 14 residues. The germline V and J ends were trimmed by 3 bases and 4 bases, with 12 bases remaining between them. The germline V gene has CDR1 LNHDA and CDR2 SQIVND (reference sequence). In DNA, the CDR3 is TGTGCCAGTAGTATGTGGCTAGCTGCAGAGACCCAGTACTTC. Its translation is CASSMWLAAETQYF.

V and J are TRBV29-1 and TRBJ2-1; D possibly corresponds to TRBD1 (5 bases). V was shortened by 5 bases and J by 3 bases, with 20 bases between the two germline ends. The CDR3 runs to 16 residues. Germline V gene sequence: CDR1 SQVTM, CDR2 ANQGSEA. This CDR3 reads CSVLGWGAIHYNEQFF. DNA for the CDR3: TGCAGCGTTCTTGGGTGGGGCGCAATCCACTACAATGAGCAGTTCTTC.

This clone appeared once. J is TRBJ1-5 and V is TRBV19; D not resolved. V gave up 0 bases and J gave up 2 bases, with 11 bases separating them. The CDR3 covers 16 residues. Germline CDR1 LNHDA, CDR2 SQIVND (reference sequence). CDR3 nucleotides: TGTGCCAGTAGTATAGACTTCTCTCCCGGCAATCAGCCCCAGCATTTT. This translates into CASSIDFSPGNQPQHF.

This chain uses TRBV19 with TRBJ2-2, with 7 bases that match TRBD2. This CDR3 comprises 15 residues. The germline V gene encodes CDR1 LNHDA and CDR2 SQIVND (reference sequence). The ends lost 7 bases at V and 8 bases at J; junction bases unmatched: 13. CDR3 protein: CASKRDYMFIGELFF. CDR3 nucleotides: TGTGCCAGTAAGCGGGATTACATGTTCATAGGGGAGCTGTTTTTT.

This chain links TRBV4-1 with TRBJ2-1, with TRBD2 matching 8 bases. The CDR3 loop spans 20 amino acids. In germline, CDR1 is MGHRA, CDR2 YSYEKL. The J segment lost 0 bases and the V segment lost 6 bases, leaving 19 bases of the junction unmatched. The CDR3 bases are TGCGCCAGCAGTCATCGAACGTCCGGGACTAGTCAAGCCTCCTACAATGAGCAGTTCTTC. Translated: CASSHRTSGTSQASYNEQFF.

The chain employs TRBV18 and TRBJ1-1; weak D call: TRBD1 (5 bases). This CDR3 comprises 15 residues. The germline CDR1 and CDR2 sequences are KGHSH and LQKENI. V was cut by 6 bases and J by 5 bases, with 19 bases left in between. CDR3 region: CASSLIGGVDTEAFF. Written as DNA, the CDR3 is TGTGCCAGCTCCCTGATTGGGGGGGTAGATACTGAAGCTTTCTTT. Filled out from reference TRBV18 and TRBJ1-1, the complete variable domain reads NAGVMQNPRHLVRRRGQEARLRCSPMKGHSHVYWYRQLPEEGLKFMVYLQKENIIDESGMPKERFSAEFPKEGPSILRIQQVVRGDSAAYFCASSLIGGVDTEAFFGQGTRLTVV.

This rearrangement joins TRBV19 to TRBJ2-5, with TRBD2 matching over 10 bases. Germline V gives CDR1 LNHDA, CDR2 SQIVND (reference sequence). This CDR3 comprises 16 residues. The V gene end was trimmed by 5 bases and the J gene end by 5 bases; junction bases not matched to a gene: 11. The CDR3, as DNA: TGTGCCAGTAGTCCACACAAAGCGGGGGGGCGGGAGACCCAGTACTTC. It codes for CASSPHKAGGRETQYF.

The V and J genes are TRBV6-5 and TRBJ2-1; 9 positions match TRBD2. The junction had 7 bases not matched to a gene; V was cut back by 3 bases and J by 7 bases. This CDR3 has 15 residues. Germline values: CDR1 MNHEY, CDR2 SVGAGI. The CDR3 bases are TGTGCCAGCAGTTATGGGCTAGCGGGAAAGAATGAGCAGTTCTTC. Translating it yields CASSYGLAGKNEQFF.

This chain joins TRBV28 and TRBJ2-3; 8 nucleotides line up with TRBD1. CDR3 length: 15 residues. The ends lost 5 bases at V and 1 base at J; junction bases unmatched: 5. CDR1 is MDHEN and CDR2 is SYDVKM in the germline V gene. The CDR3 DNA reads as TGTGCCAGCAGTCCAGGGGGCGCCGGCACAGATACGCAGTATTTT. This codes for CASSPGGAGTDTQYF.

This clone was observed once. The chain combines TRBV15 with TRBJ1-1; D may be TRBD1 (6 bases). Trimming removed 7 bases at V and 1 base at J, with 16 bases between. This CDR3 spans 15 amino acids. Looked up from germline, CDR1 is LNHNV and CDR2 is YYDKDF (reference sequence). DNA for the CDR3: TGTGCCACCAAGTGGGGGGGAGGGGGGAACACTGAAGCTTTCTTT. Translating gives CATKWGGGGNTEAFF.

This clone is a singleton in its sample. The V call is TRBV4-3, the J call TRBJ2-1, with 7 bases aligning to TRBD2. The J segment lost 5 bases and the V segment lost 0 bases, leaving 10 bases of the junction unmatched. The CDR3 is made up of 17 amino acids. CDR1 is LGHNA, CDR2 YSLEER, per germline. The CDR3 sequence is CASSQDIRRESHNEQFF. The CDR3 coding sequence is TGCGCCAGCAGCCAAGACATCAGGCGGGAGTCCCACAATGAGCAGTTCTTC.

The gene calls are TRBV5-4 and TRBJ2-7; 9 bases line up with TRBD1. This CDR3 comprises 13 residues. Per germline, CDR1 SGHNT and CDR2 YYREEE (reference sequence). With V trimmed by 4 bases and J by 2 bases, 1 base remained unmatched. CDR3 sequence reads: CASSRQGAYEQYF. CDR3 nucleotide sequence: TGTGCCAGCAGCCGACAGGGGGCCTACGAGCAGTACTTC.

This chain joins TRBV18 and TRBJ2-1; D may be TRBD1 (6 bases). Trimming cost V 0 bases and J 3 bases, with 12 bases left between them. The CDR3 is made up of 16 amino acids. Germline V gene data show CDR1 as KGHSH and CDR2 as LQKENI. The CDR3 region is CASSPPGAGVYNEQFF. In DNA form, the CDR3 reads TGTGCCAGCTCACCACCCGGGGCAGGGGTCTACAATGAGCAGTTCTTC.

The chain combines TRBV6-1 with TRBJ2-7, with D tentatively TRBD2 (6 bases). Germline CDR1 and CDR2: MNHNS and SASEGT. With 8 bases removed from V and 0 bases from J, the gap between germline ends came to 11 bases. CDR3 length: 13 amino acids. The CDR3 region is CASGGTPSYEQYF. DNA of the CDR3: TGTGCCAGCGGAGGGACGCCCTCCTACGAGCAGTACTTC.

This chain connects TRBV6-5 to TRBJ2-4; 9 bases are a match to TRBD1. The CDR3 runs to 14 residues. Germline CDR1 MNHEY, CDR2 SVGAGI. V gave up 2 bases and J gave up 6 bases; unmatched junction bases: 2. Written as DNA, the CDR3 is TGTGCCAGCAGTTACGCGGGACAGGGAAACATTCAGTACTTC. The encoded protein is CASSYAGQGNIQYF.

The V gene is TRBV30, the J gene TRBJ1-5, with D hard to call. Trimming stripped 2 bases from V and 2 bases from J, with 10 bases between. CDR1 is GTSNPN and CDR2 is SVGIG in the germline V gene (reference sequence). The CDR3 loop spans 14 amino acids. The CDR3 sequence: CAWSLGPRNQPQHF. The CDR3, as DNA: TGTGCCTGGAGTTTGGGCCCGCGCAATCAGCCCCAGCATTTT.